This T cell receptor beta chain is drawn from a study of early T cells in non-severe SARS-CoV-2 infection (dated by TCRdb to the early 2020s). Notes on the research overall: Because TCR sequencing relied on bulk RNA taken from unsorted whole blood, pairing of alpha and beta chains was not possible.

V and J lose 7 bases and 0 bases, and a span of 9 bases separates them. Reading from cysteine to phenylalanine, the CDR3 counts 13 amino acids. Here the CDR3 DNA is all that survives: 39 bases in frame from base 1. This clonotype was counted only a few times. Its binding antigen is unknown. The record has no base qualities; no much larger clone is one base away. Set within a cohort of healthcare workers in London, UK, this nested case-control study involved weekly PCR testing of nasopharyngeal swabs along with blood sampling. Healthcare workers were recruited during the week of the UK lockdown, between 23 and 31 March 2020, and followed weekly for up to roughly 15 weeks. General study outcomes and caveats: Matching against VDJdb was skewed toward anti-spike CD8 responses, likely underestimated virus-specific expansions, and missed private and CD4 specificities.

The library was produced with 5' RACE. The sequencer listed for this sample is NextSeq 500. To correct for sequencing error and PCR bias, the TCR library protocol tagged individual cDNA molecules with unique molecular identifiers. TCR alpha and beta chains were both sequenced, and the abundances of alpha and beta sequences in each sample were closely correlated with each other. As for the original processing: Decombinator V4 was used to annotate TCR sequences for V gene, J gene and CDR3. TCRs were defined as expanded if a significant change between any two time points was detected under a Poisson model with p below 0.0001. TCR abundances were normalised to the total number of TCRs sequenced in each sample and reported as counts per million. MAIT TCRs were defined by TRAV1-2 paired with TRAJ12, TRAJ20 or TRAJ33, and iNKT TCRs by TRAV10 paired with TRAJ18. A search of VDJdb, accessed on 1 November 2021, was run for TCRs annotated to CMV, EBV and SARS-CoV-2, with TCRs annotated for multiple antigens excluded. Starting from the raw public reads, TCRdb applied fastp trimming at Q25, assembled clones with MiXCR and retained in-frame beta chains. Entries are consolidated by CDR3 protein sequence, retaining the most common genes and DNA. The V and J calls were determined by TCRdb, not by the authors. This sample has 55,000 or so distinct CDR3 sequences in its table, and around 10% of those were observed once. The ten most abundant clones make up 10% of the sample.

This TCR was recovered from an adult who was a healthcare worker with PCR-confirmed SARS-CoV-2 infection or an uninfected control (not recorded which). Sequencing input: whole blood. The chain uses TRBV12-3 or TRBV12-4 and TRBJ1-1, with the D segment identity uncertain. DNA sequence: TGTGCCAGCACCCTCCAGCTGAACACTGAAGCTTTCTTT. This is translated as CASTLQLNTEAFF.